This is a list of T cell receptor beta chains from one sample in a study of cytomegalovirus exposure and HLA in healthy donors. Sequencing used immunoSEQ multiplex PCR; TCRdb keeps in-frame clones, though not all of them. The data show around 100,000 clones, with 79% seen just once and over 4% held by the top ten. Sequenced: PBMCs. These receptors were taken from a female donor in good health and CMV-seropositive. CDR3s include the opening cysteine and the closing phenylalanine or tryptophan. Each record gives: CDR3 length, clone size, V gene, J gene, D gene, CDR3 protein, CDR3 DNA. A D gene is named only where the DNA matches it firmly. The listing skips clone size in some rows; elsewhere it reads once, few, many or a size class.

CDR3 length: 15
clone size: NA
V gene: TRBV19
J gene: TRBJ2-4
D gene: TRBD2
CDR3 protein: CASSTPAGTKNSQYF
CDR3 DNA: TGTGCCAGTAGTACCCCAGCGGGAACCAAAAACAGTCAGTACTTC

CDR3 length: 15
clone size: NA
V gene: TRBV6-5
J gene: TRBJ1-1
D gene: NA
CDR3 protein: CASSYSRSAGTEAFF
CDR3 DNA: TGTGCCAGCAGTTACTCGAGGAGCGCGGGCACTGAAGCTTTCTTT

CDR3 length: 13
clone size: NA
V gene: TRBV6-4
J gene: TRBJ2-2
D gene: NA
CDR3 protein: CASSDSRGGELFF
CDR3 DNA: TGTGCCAGCAGTGACAGCCGCGGCGGGGAGCTGTTTTTT

CDR3 length: 13
clone size: NA
V gene: TRBV28
J gene: TRBJ1-2
D gene: TRBD1
CDR3 protein: CASSTDRVGGYTF
CDR3 DNA: TGTGCCAGCAGTACGGACAGGGTGGGTGGCTACACCTTC

CDR3 length: 17
clone size: NA
V gene: TRBV27
J gene: TRBJ2-2
D gene: TRBD1
CDR3 protein: CASSLQDRGVNTGELFF
CDR3 DNA: TGTGCCAGCAGTTTACAGGACAGGGGCGTAAACACCGGGGAGCTGTTTTTT

CDR3 length: 12
clone size: NA
V gene: TRBV2
J gene: TRBJ1-2
D gene: NA
CDR3 protein: CASQGPGRGYTF
CDR3 DNA: TGTGCCAGTCAGGGCCCTGGCCGGGGCTACACCTTC

CDR3 length: 15
clone size: NA
V gene: TRBV6-1
J gene: TRBJ2-7
D gene: NA
CDR3 protein: CASSSGGAGHYEQYF
CDR3 DNA: TGTGCCAGCAGCTCAGGAGGGGCGGGGCACTACGAGCAGTACTTC

CDR3 length: 14
clone size: few
V gene: TRBV10-2
J gene: TRBJ2-2
D gene: NA
CDR3 protein: CASRRTSNTGELFF
CDR3 DNA: TGCGCCAGCAGAAGGACTTCAAACACCGGGGAGCTGTTTTTT

CDR3 length: 14
clone size: NA
V gene: TRBV7-2
J gene: TRBJ2-1
D gene: TRBD2
CDR3 protein: CASSLEASGGAHFF
CDR3 DNA: TGTGCCAGCAGCTTAGAGGCTAGCGGGGGGGCTCATTTCTTC

CDR3 length: 14
clone size: few
V gene: TRBV7-2
J gene: TRBJ2-3
D gene: NA
CDR3 protein: CASSLFVGGDTQYF
CDR3 DNA: TGTGCCAGCAGCTTATTTGTGGGAGGAGATACGCAGTATTTT

CDR3 length: 16
clone size: NA
V gene: TRBV5-4
J gene: TRBJ1-6
D gene: TRBD1
CDR3 protein: CASSGKFRGYDSPLHF
CDR3 DNA: TGTGCCAGCAGCGGTAAATTCAGGGGGTACGATTCACCCCTCCACTTT

CDR3 length: 14
clone size: few
V gene: TRBV6-6
J gene: TRBJ1-2
D gene: TRBD1
CDR3 protein: CASSHSTGEDGYTF
CDR3 DNA: TGTGCCAGCAGTCATTCGACAGGGGAGGATGGCTACACCTTC

CDR3 length: 14
clone size: NA
V gene: TRBV5-1
J gene: TRBJ2-5
D gene: NA
CDR3 protein: CASSLTGGQETQYF
CDR3 DNA: TGCGCCAGCAGCTTGACAGGTGGCCAAGAGACCCAGTACTTC

CDR3 length: 14
clone size: once
V gene: TRBV6-1
J gene: TRBJ1-3
D gene: NA
CDR3 protein: CASTLGGSWDTIYF
CDR3 DNA: TGTGCCAGCACTCTGGGGGGGAGCTGGGACACCATATATTTT

CDR3 length: 16
clone size: once
V gene: TRBV4-1
J gene: TRBJ2-6
D gene: TRBD1
CDR3 protein: CASSQAGTGILNGLTF
CDR3 DNA: TGCGCCAGCAGCCAAGCCGGGACAGGGATTCTCAACGGCCTGACTTTC

CDR3 length: 17
clone size: NA
V gene: TRBV27
J gene: TRBJ2-7
D gene: TRBD2
CDR3 protein: CASSSPSTSGSSYEQYF
CDR3 DNA: TGTGCCAGCAGTTCCCCCTCGACTAGCGGTAGCTCCTACGAGCAGTACTTC

CDR3 length: 17
clone size: NA
V gene: TRBV18
J gene: TRBJ2-3
D gene: TRBD2
CDR3 protein: CASSPEAGGHRAGTQYF
CDR3 DNA: TGTGCCAGCTCACCAGAGGCGGGGGGCCACAGAGCCGGTACGCAGTATTTT

CDR3 length: 13
clone size: NA
V gene: TRBV29-1
J gene: TRBJ1-4
D gene: NA
CDR3 protein: CSVGGQVNEKLFF
CDR3 DNA: TGCAGCGTTGGTGGGCAGGTTAATGAAAAACTGTTTTTT

CDR3 length: 14
clone size: NA
V gene: TRBV6-1
J gene: TRBJ2-2
D gene: TRBD2
CDR3 protein: CASRGLAGVRELFF
CDR3 DNA: TGTGCCAGCCGGGGACTAGCGGGAGTCAGGGAGCTGTTTTTT

CDR3 length: 14
clone size: NA
V gene: TRBV15
J gene: TRBJ1-1
D gene: TRBD1
CDR3 protein: CATRLDRGVGVAFF
CDR3 DNA: TGTGCCACCAGGCTAGACAGGGGAGTGGGAGTCGCTTTCTTT

CDR3 length: 16
clone size: NA
V gene: TRBV19
J gene: TRBJ1-2
D gene: NA
CDR3 protein: CASSIGGRRTNYGYTF
CDR3 DNA: TGTGCCAGTAGTATAGGCGGGAGGAGAACTAACTATGGCTACACCTTC

CDR3 length: 14
clone size: few
V gene: TRBV7-9
J gene: TRBJ1-1
D gene: TRBD1
CDR3 protein: CASTSTGGDTEAFF
CDR3 DNA: TGTGCCAGCACCTCGACAGGGGGTGACACTGAAGCTTTCTTT

CDR3 length: 17
clone size: NA
V gene: TRBV7-2
J gene: TRBJ1-3
D gene: NA
CDR3 protein: CASSLEGVTGSRNTIYF
CDR3 DNA: TGTGCCAGCAGCTTAGAGGGCGTCACAGGGAGCAGAAACACCATATATTTT

CDR3 length: 14
clone size: NA
V gene: TRBV6-6
J gene: TRBJ1-1
D gene: NA
CDR3 protein: CASLDGHSWTEAFF
CDR3 DNA: TGTGCCAGCTTGGACGGACACTCCTGGACTGAAGCTTTCTTT

CDR3 length: 15
clone size: NA
V gene: TRBV2
J gene: TRBJ2-1
D gene: NA
CDR3 protein: CASKLGGATNNEQFF
CDR3 DNA: TGTGCCAGCAAGCTGGGCGGGGCCACAAACAATGAGCAGTTCTTC

CDR3 length: 15
clone size: NA
V gene: TRBV28
J gene: TRBJ2-7
D gene: TRBD2
CDR3 protein: CASSLTGGLGYEQYF
CDR3 DNA: TGTGCCAGCAGTCTGACGGGAGGGTTGGGGTACGAGCAGTACTTC

CDR3 length: 14
clone size: NA
V gene: TRBV30
J gene: TRBJ1-2
D gene: TRBD1
CDR3 protein: CAWSGDRVGYGYIF
CDR3 DNA: TGTGCCTGGAGTGGGGACAGGGTGGGCTATGGCTACATCTTC

CDR3 length: 13
clone size: NA
V gene: TRBV6-1
J gene: TRBJ1-1
D gene: TRBD1
CDR3 protein: CASRTQTGVESFF
CDR3 DNA: TGTGCCAGCAGAACACAAACAGGGGTTGAATCTTTCTTT

CDR3 length: 14
clone size: NA
V gene: TRBV7-9
J gene: TRBJ2-3
D gene: NA
CDR3 protein: CSSSLDPITDTQYF
CDR3 DNA: TGTTCCAGCAGCTTAGATCCTATCACAGATACGCAGTATTTT

CDR3 length: 16
clone size: NA
V gene: TRBV5-1
J gene: TRBJ2-4
D gene: NA
CDR3 protein: CASSLNEGVAKNSQYF
CDR3 DNA: TGCGCCAGCAGCTTGAATGAGGGGGTGGCCAAAAACAGTCAGTACTTC

CDR3 length: 15
clone size: NA
V gene: TRBV5-1
J gene: TRBJ2-7
D gene: NA
CDR3 protein: CASSPYIARAYEQYF
CDR3 DNA: TGCGCCAGCAGCCCCTATATCGCCCGGGCCTACGAGCAGTACTTC

CDR3 length: 13
clone size: NA
V gene: TRBV14
J gene: TRBJ1-1
D gene: NA
CDR3 protein: CASSQTGNTEAFF
CDR3 DNA: TGTGCCAGCAGCCAAACAGGTAACACTGAAGCTTTCTTT

CDR3 length: 13
clone size: NA
V gene: TRBV5-5
J gene: TRBJ1-5
D gene: NA
CDR3 protein: CASSLGGALGQHF
CDR3 DNA: TGTGCCAGCAGCTTGGGTGGGGCTCTTGGTCAGCATTTT

CDR3 length: 15
clone size: once
V gene: TRBV7-9
J gene: TRBJ1-5
D gene: NA
CDR3 protein: CSSSPQGVGNQPQHF
CDR3 DNA: TGTTCCAGCAGCCCCCAGGGCGTCGGCAATCAGCCCCAGCATTTT

CDR3 length: 14
clone size: NA
V gene: TRBV18
J gene: TRBJ1-4
D gene: NA
CDR3 protein: CASSPQGSNEKLFF
CDR3 DNA: TGTGCCAGCTCACCACAGGGGTCTAATGAAAAACTGTTTTTT

CDR3 length: 15
clone size: NA
V gene: TRBV4-1
J gene: TRBJ1-6
D gene: TRBD1
CDR3 protein: CASSHEDRVASPLHF
CDR3 DNA: TGCGCCAGCAGCCATGAGGACAGGGTTGCCTCACCCCTCCACTTT

CDR3 length: 16
clone size: NA
V gene: TRBV7-2
J gene: TRBJ1-3
D gene: NA
CDR3 protein: CASSPVEDRLRNTIYF
CDR3 DNA: TGTGCCAGCAGCCCCGTGGAGGACCGCTTACGAAACACCATATATTTT

CDR3 length: 18
clone size: NA
V gene: TRBV7-8
J gene: TRBJ2-7
D gene: TRBD2
CDR3 protein: CASSIAGTSGGISYEQYF
CDR3 DNA: TGTGCCAGCAGTATCGCCGGGACTAGCGGGGGGATCTCCTACGAGCAGTACTTC

CDR3 length: 15
clone size: NA
V gene: TRBV4-1
J gene: TRBJ2-2
D gene: NA
CDR3 protein: CASSQGTGNTGELFF
CDR3 DNA: TGCGCCAGCAGCCAAGGGACTGGCAACACCGGGGAGCTGTTTTTT

CDR3 length: 14
clone size: once
V gene: TRBV19
J gene: TRBJ2-5
D gene: NA
CDR3 protein: CASSYSWAQETQYF
CDR3 DNA: TGTGCCAGTAGCTACTCATGGGCTCAAGAGACCCAGTACTTC

CDR3 length: 13
clone size: NA
V gene: TRBV6-5
J gene: TRBJ2-6
D gene: NA
CDR3 protein: CASAVQGANGLTF
CDR3 DNA: TGTGCCAGCGCGGTGCAAGGGGCCAACGGCCTGACTTTC

CDR3 length: 15
clone size: NA
V gene: TRBV19
J gene: TRBJ2-3
D gene: TRBD2
CDR3 protein: CASGPGGGVADTQYF
CDR3 DNA: TGTGCCAGTGGACCTGGGGGGGGAGTTGCAGATACGCAGTATTTT

CDR3 length: 14
clone size: NA
V gene: TRBV6-1
J gene: TRBJ1-1
D gene: TRBD1
CDR3 protein: CASSVTGTGTEAFF
CDR3 DNA: TGTGCCAGCAGTGTAACCGGGACAGGTACTGAAGCTTTCTTT